These T cell receptor beta chains were read from a single sample in a study of response to subunit inactivated influenza vaccine. From the RT-PCR reads, TCRdb called clonotypes with MiXCR, one entry per CDR3 protein. The data contain a few hundred thousand distinct CDR3 sequences, 11% to 15% of them singletons. The sequenced sample was PBMCs from blood, obtained 11 to 12 days after vaccination. The source is a man aged 45-65 years who received an inactivated influenza vaccine. The CDR3 runs from the conserved cysteine through the conserved F or W. The D gene is left open where the match is weak. Clone size is not always given. Where it is, it says once, few, many or a class for expanded clones.

clone size	CDR3 length	D gene	V gene	J gene	CDR3 protein	CDR3 DNA
-	14	TRBD2	TRBV25-1	TRBJ2-7	CASESGRGVWEQYF	TGTGCCAGCGAGAGCGGGAGAGGGGTTTGGGAGCAGTACTTC
-	13	-	TRBV24-1	TRBJ2-2	CATSAGGTGELFF	TGTGCCACCAGCGCAGGCGGGACCGGGGAGCTGTTTTTT
-	13	TRBD1	TRBV7-9	TRBJ1-4	CASSFGTGEKLFF	TGTGCCAGCAGCTTCGGGACAGGCGAAAAACTGTTTTTT
many	11	-	TRBV12-3/TRBV12-4	TRBJ2-1	CASSSTHEQFF	TGTGCCAGCAGTTCGACACATGAGCAGTTCTTC
once	12	-	TRBV6-6	TRBJ2-1	CASSYGLWEQFF	TGTGCCAGCAGTTATGGACTCTGGGAGCAGTTCTTC
many	13	-	TRBV7-9	TRBJ2-5	CASSLEGGGTQYF	TGTGCCAGCAGCTTAGAAGGTGGGGGGACCCAGTACTTC
-	16	-	TRBV5-5	TRBJ2-2	CASSLVFGTRTGELFF	TGTGCCAGCAGCTTGGTATTTGGGACGCGGACCGGGGAGCTGTTTTTT
-	15	-	TRBV21-1	TRBJ1-3	CASSRLGLSGNTIYF	TGTGCCAGCAGCAGGTTGGGGTTGTCTGGAAACACCATATATTTT
-	14	-	TRBV7-9	TRBJ1-1	CASSTIRGNTEAFF	TGTGCCAGCAGCACTATTAGGGGAAACACTGAAGCTTTCTTT
few	14	-	TRBV15	TRBJ2-2	CATSRVANTGELFF	TGTGCCACCAGCAGAGTAGCGAACACCGGGGAGCTGTTTTTT
many	14	-	TRBV7-9	TRBJ1-2	CASSLGPLLGGYTF	TGTGCCAGCAGCTTAGGACCGTTGCTCGGTGGCTACACCTTC
-	14	-	TRBV20-1	TRBJ2-3	CSASGQSGTDTQYF	TGCAGTGCTAGTGGGCAGTCGGGAACAGATACGCAGTATTTT
few	13	TRBD2	TRBV20-1	TRBJ2-2	CSGSRESTGELFF	TGCAGTGGATCGCGGGAGAGCACCGGGGAGCTGTTTTTT
few	15	TRBD1	TRBV6-1	TRBJ2-1	CASGPDRGVFNEQFF	TGTGCCAGCGGCCCGGACAGGGGAGTGTTCAATGAGCAGTTCTTC
few	14	-	TRBV7-8	TRBJ2-1	CASSLEYGYNEQFF	TGTGCCAGCAGCTTAGAGTACGGCTACAATGAGCAGTTCTTC
few	14	-	TRBV3-1	TRBJ1-1	CASSHFQGATEAFF	TGTGCCAGCAGCCATTTTCAGGGCGCCACTGAAGCTTTCTTT
-	15	-	TRBV24-1	TRBJ2-1	CATSDGWGADNEQFF	TGTGCCACCAGTGATGGCTGGGGCGCGGACAATGAGCAGTTCTTC
-	13	-	TRBV20-1	TRBJ2-2	CSALKGDFGELFF	TGCAGTGCCTTAAAAGGGGATTTCGGGGAGCTGTTTTTT
many	12	TRBD1	TRBV6-5	TRBJ1-2	CASSSPRQGWTF	TGTGCCAGCAGTTCTCCCCGACAGGGTTGGACCTTC
-	16	-	TRBV28	TRBJ2-3	CASSWRLQSSTDTQYF	TGTGCCAGCAGTTGGCGACTCCAATCTAGCACAGATACGCAGTATTTT
-	15	TRBD2	TRBV11-2	TRBJ2-3	CASSGGTSGADTQYF	TGTGCCAGCAGCGGTGGGACTAGCGGGGCCGATACGCAGTATTTT
many	12	-	TRBV29-1	TRBJ1-2	CSIRTGDYGYTF	TGCAGCATCCGGACGGGGGACTATGGCTACACCTTC
few	17	-	TRBV24-1	TRBJ1-1	CATHDGVGYRMNTEAFF	TGTGCCACGCACGACGGTGTAGGATATCGGATGAACACTGAAGCTTTCTTT
-	14	-	TRBV10-3	TRBJ1-2	CAISETGTDTGYTF	TGTGCCATCAGTGAGACCGGGACGGACACTGGCTACACCTTC
-	15	-	TRBV11-2	TRBJ2-2	CASSSGPLTTGELFF	TGTGCCAGCAGCTCGGGACCCTTAACAACCGGGGAGCTGTTTTTT
few	16	TRBD1	TRBV5-1	TRBJ1-1	CASAPGQAFMNTEAFF	TGCGCCAGCGCACCGGGACAGGCCTTCATGAACACTGAAGCTTTCTTT
-	13	-	TRBV7-9	TRBJ1-1	CADRRRGDTEAFF	TGTGCCGACCGTAGGAGGGGGGACACTGAAGCTTTCTTT
few	14	-	TRBV5-1	TRBJ2-5	CASSLASWPETQYF	TGCGCCAGCAGCTTGGCCAGCTGGCCGGAGACCCAGTACTTC
-	17	TRBD2	TRBV3-1	TRBJ2-1	CASSQSGGRSSYNEQFF	TGTGCCAGCAGCCAAAGCGGCGGGAGGAGCTCCTACAATGAGCAGTTCTTC
many	15	-	TRBV12-3/TRBV12-4	TRBJ1-1	CASSSFFGQGTEAFF	TGTGCCAGCAGTTCATTTTTCGGGCAGGGTACAGAAGCTTTCTTT
few	15	-	TRBV6-1	TRBJ1-1	CASSEGDTRNTEAFF	TGTGCCAGCAGTGAAGGGGATACGCGGAACACTGAAGCTTTCTTT
many	15	TRBD2	TRBV7-2	TRBJ2-5	CASSTFRGGLETQYF	TGTGCCAGCAGCACCTTTCGGGGGGGATTAGAGACCCAGTACTTC
few	18	-	TRBV12-3/TRBV12-4	TRBJ2-1	CARGPRLGTPQKGNEQFF	TGTGCCAGGGGGCCCCGATTGGGGACACCTCAAAAGGGCAATGAGCAGTTCTTC
-	17	-	TRBV12-3/TRBV12-4	TRBJ2-7	CASSLVAPGPQTYEQYF	TGTGCCAGCAGTTTAGTTGCCCCGGGACCGCAGACATACGAGCAGTACTTC
-	13	-	TRBV9	TRBJ2-7	CASSVGGRGEQYF	TGTGCCAGCAGCGTCGGGGGGCGAGGCGAGCAGTACTTC
-	14	TRBD1	TRBV5-1	TRBJ1-5	CASKEATGGQPQHF	TGCGCCAGCAAAGAGGCGACAGGGGGTCAGCCCCAGCATTTT
-	15	-	TRBV19	TRBJ2-1	CASRPDQISYNEQFF	TGTGCCAGTAGGCCCGACCAGATCTCCTACAATGAGCAGTTCTTC
-	11	-	TRBV2	TRBJ2-1	CASIWRNEQFF	TGTGCCAGCATTTGGAGGAATGAGCAGTTCTTC
once	15	TRBD2	TRBV5-6	TRBJ2-1	CASSLAPSGLNEQFF	TGTGCCAGCAGCTTGGCCCCTAGCGGACTGAATGAGCAGTTCTTC
-	14	-	TRBV6-1	TRBJ2-1	CASIRDSSYNEQFF	TGTGCCAGCATCAGGGATAGCTCCTACAATGAGCAGTTCTTC
few	14	-	TRBV29-1	TRBJ2-7	CSVEAGQSPYEQYF	TGCAGCGTTGAAGCGGGTCAGAGTCCCTACGAGCAGTACTTC